This TCR beta chain was sequenced in a study of shared clonotypes between healthy human individuals. Study findings and constraints: Investigators expected sequencing depth to affect clonotype sharing among donors. Naive subsets generally had larger estimated richness than memory subsets. The study found lower generation probabilities in non-shared clonotypes than in those shared by all four donors.

Naive CD8 populations comprised CD45RO-negative cells positively selected for CCR7, excluding terminally differentiated effector memory CD45RA+ cells. This CDR3 spans 13 amino acids. Between the trimmed V and J ends, which lost 0 bases and 8 bases, there was a span of 10 bases. Germline lookup yields CDR1 MNHEY and CDR2 SMNVEV (reference sequence). The table lists this clone with a count of one. Its target is not known. As originally analysed: ImmunoSEQ supplied junction-only sequences lacking quality scores, so filtering was different. Profiling relied on immunoSEQ multiplex PCR, and the TCRdb table lists in-frame clones only, not all of them. V and J calls and clone size are copied from that table; D and trimming were computed from the DNA. The sample lists about 1,900,000 clones; about 95% were seen once.

The material sequenced was naive CD8+ T cells sorted from blood. This sequence joins TRBV27 and TRBJ1-1; D is perhaps TRBD1 (5 bases). This receptor was taken from a man aged 18 to 29 in good health. The CDR3 DNA reads as TGTGCCAGCAGTTTATCCGGGACGGTAGAAGCTTTCTTT. It is translated as CASSLSGTVEAFF.